The source of this TCR beta chain is a study of control samples from healthy donors and cancer patients. This clone appeared a single time. The CDR3 length is 14 residues. V shed 4 bases and J 4 bases; nucleotides not matched to a gene: 6. The germline CDR1 and CDR2 sequences are SGHRS and YFSETQ. Method: immunoSEQ multiplex PCR; TCRdb's copy keeps in-frame clones and lacks some. The sample carries approximately 220,000 clones, 85% to 95% recorded once. J is TRBJ1-2 and V is TRBV5-1, with TRBD1 identical over 8 bases. Sequencing used blood. This TCR derives from a man aged 50 or older in good health. The CDR3 spells CASSRTGGPYGYTF. The DNA of the CDR3 is TGCGCCAGCAGCCGAACAGGGGGTCCCTATGGCTACACCTTC.